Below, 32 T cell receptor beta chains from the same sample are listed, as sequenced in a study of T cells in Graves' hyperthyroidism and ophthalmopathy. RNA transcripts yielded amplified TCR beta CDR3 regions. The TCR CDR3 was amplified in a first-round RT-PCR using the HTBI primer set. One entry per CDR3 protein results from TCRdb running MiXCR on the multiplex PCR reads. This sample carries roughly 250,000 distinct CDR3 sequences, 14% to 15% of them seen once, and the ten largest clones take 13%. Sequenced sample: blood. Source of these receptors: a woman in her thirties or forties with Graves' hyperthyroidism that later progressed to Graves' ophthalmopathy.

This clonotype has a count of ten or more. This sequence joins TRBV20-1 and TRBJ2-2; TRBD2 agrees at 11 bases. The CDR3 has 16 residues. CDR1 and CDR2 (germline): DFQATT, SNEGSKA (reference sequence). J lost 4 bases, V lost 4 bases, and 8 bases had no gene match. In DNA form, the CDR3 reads TGCAGTGCTACCGTAGCGGGAGGGCCTGGCACCGGGGAGCTGTTTTTT. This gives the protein CSATVAGGPGTGELFF.

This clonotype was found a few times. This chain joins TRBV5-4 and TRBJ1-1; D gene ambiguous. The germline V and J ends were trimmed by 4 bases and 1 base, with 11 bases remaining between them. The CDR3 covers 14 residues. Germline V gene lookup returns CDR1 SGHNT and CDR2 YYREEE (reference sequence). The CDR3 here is CASSRGNSNTEAFF. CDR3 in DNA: TGTGCCAGCAGCCGGGGAAATTCGAACACTGAAGCTTTCTTT.

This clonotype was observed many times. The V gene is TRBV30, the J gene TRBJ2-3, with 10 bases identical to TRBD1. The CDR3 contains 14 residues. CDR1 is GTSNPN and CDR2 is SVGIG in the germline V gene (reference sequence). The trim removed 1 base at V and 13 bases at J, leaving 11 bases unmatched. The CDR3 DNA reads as TGTGCCTGGAGTGACTTAGCGGGACAGGGGAAGGAGTATTTT. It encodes CAWSDLAGQGKEYF.

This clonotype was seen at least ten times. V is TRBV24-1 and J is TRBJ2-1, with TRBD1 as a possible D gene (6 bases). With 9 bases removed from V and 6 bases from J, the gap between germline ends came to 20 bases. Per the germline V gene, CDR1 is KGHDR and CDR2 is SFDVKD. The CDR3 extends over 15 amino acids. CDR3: CATQSGSSRGNEQFF. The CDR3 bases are TGTGCCACCCAATCTGGCTCTAGCAGGGGCAATGAGCAGTTCTTC.

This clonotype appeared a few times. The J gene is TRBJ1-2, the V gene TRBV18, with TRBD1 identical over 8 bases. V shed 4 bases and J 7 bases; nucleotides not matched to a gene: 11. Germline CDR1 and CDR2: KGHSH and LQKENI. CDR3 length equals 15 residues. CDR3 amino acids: CASSLSRDRKSGYTF. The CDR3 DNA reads TGTGCCAGCTCACTAAGCCGGGACAGGAAGAGTGGCTACACCTTC.

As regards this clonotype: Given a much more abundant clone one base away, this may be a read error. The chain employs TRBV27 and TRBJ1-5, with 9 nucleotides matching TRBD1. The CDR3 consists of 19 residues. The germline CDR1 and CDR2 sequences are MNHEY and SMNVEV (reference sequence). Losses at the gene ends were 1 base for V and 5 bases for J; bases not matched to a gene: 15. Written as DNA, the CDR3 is TGTGCCAGCAGTTTATGGGTGTCACAGGGGGCAGATATAGATCAGCCCCAGCATTTT. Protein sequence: CASSLWVSQGADIDQPQHF.

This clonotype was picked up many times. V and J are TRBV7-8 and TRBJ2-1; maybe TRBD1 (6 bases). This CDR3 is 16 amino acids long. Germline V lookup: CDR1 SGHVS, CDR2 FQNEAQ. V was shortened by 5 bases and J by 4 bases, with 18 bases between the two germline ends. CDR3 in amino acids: CASSPSRDTPYNEQFF. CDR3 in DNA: TGTGCCAGCAGCCCATCACGGGACACGCCGTACAATGAGCAGTTCTTC.

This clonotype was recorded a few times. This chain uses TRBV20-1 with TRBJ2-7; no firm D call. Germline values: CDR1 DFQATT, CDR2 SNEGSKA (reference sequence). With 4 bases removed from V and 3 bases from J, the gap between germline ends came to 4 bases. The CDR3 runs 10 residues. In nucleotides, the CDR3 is TGCAGTGCTATGGACTACGAGCAGTACTTC. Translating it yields CSAMDYEQYF.

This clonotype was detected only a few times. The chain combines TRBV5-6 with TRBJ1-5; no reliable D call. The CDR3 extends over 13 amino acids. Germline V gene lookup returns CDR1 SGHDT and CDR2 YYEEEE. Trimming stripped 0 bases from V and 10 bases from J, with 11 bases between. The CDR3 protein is CASSLGSFGPQHF. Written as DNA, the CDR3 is TGTGCCAGCAGCTTGGGCTCTTTCGGTCCCCAGCATTTT.

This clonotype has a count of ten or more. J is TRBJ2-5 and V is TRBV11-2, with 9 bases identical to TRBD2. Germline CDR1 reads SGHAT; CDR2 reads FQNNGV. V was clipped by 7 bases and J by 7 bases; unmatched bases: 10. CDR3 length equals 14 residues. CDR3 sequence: CASIQTSGSGTQYF. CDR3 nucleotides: TGTGCCAGCATCCAGACTAGCGGTTCAGGGACCCAGTACTTC.

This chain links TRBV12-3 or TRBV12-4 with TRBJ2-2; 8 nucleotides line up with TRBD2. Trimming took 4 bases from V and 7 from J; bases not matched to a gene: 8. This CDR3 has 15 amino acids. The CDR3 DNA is TGTGCCAGCAGTTCCTCCGGGACTAGGTTCGGGGAGCTGTTTTTT. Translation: CASSSSGTRFGELFF.

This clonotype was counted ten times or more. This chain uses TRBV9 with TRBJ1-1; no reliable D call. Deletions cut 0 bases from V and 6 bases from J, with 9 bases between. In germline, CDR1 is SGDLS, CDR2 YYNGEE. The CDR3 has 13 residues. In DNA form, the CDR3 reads TGTGCCAGCAGCGTAGACCGAAAGTCTGAAGCTTTCTTT. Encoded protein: CASSVDRKSEAFF.

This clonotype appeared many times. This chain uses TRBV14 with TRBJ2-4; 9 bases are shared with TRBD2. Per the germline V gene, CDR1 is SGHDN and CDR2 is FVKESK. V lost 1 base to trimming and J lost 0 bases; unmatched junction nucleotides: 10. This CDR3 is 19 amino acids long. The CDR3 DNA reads TGTGCCAGCAGCCAAGCGTCGGGGACTAGCTCCCTAGCCAAAAACATTCAGTACTTC. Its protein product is CASSQASGTSSLAKNIQYF.

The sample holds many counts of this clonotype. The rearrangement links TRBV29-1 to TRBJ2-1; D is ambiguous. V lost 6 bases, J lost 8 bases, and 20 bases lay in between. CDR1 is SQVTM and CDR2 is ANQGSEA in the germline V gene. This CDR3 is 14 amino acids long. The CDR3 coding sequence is TGCAGCGTCGCTACAGATAGAAGGGTGGATGAGCAGTTCTTC. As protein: CSVATDRRVDEQFF.

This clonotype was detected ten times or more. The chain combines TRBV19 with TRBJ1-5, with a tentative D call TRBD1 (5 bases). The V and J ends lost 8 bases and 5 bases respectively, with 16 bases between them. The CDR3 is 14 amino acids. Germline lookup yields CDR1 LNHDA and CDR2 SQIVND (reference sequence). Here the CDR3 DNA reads TGTGCCAGTGGGGCAGGACTTCCCTATCAGCCCCAGCATTTT. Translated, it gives CASGAGLPYQPQHF.

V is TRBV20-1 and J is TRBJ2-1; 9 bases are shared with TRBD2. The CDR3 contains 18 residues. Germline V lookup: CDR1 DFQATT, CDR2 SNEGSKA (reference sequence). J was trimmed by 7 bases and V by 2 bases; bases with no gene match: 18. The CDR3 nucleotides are TGCAGTGCTAGATCATTAGCGGGAGCGGTGGGGGGCTTAAATGAGCAGTTCTTC. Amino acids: CSARSLAGAVGGLNEQFF.

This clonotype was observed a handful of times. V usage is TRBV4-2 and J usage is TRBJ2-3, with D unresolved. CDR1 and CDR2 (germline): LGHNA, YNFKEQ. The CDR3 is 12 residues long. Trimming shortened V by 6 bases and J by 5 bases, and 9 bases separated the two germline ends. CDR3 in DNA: TGTGCCAGCAGTCAGCACAGAGATACGCAGTATTTT. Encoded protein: CASSQHRDTQYF.

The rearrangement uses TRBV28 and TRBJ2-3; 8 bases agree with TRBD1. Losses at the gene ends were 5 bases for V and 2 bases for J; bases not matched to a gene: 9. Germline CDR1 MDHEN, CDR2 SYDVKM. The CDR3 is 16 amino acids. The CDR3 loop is CASSAHGQGYTDTQYF. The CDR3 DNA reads TGTGCCAGCAGTGCACACGGACAGGGATACACAGATACGCAGTATTTT. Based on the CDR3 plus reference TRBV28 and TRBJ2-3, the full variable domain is DVKVTQSSRYLVKRTGEKVFLECVQDMDHENMFWYRQDPGLGLRLIYFSYDVKMKEKGDIPEGYSVSREKKERFSLILESASTNQTSMYLCASSAHGQGYTDTQYFGPGTRLTVL.

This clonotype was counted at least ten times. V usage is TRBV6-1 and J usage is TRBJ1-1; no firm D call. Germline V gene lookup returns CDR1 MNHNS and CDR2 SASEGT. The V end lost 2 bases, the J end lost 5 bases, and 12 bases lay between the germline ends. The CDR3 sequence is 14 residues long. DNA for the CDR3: TGTGCCAGCAGTGAAAGGATCGTCGGGACTGAAGCTTTCTTT. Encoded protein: CASSERIVGTEAFF.

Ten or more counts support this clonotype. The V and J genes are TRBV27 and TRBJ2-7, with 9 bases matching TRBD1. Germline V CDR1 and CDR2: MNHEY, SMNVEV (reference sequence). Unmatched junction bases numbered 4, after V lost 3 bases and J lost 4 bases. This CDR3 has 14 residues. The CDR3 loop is CASSFVDRGYEQYF. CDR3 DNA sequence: TGTGCCAGCAGTTTTGTGGACAGGGGATACGAGCAGTACTTC.

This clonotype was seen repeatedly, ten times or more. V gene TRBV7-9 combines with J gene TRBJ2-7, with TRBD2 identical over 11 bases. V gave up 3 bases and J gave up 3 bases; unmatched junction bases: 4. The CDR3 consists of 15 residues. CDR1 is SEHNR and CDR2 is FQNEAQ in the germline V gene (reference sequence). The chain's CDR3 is CASSFSGRELYEQYF. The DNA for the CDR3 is TGTGCCAGCAGCTTTAGCGGGAGGGAACTCTACGAGCAGTACTTC.

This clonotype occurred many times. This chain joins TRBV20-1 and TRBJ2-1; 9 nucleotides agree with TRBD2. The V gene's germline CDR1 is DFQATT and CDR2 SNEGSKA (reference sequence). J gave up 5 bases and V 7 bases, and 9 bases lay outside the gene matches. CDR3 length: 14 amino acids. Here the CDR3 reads CSDRLAGLDNEQFF. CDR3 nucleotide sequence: TGCAGTGACCGGCTAGCGGGACTAGACAATGAGCAGTTCTTC.

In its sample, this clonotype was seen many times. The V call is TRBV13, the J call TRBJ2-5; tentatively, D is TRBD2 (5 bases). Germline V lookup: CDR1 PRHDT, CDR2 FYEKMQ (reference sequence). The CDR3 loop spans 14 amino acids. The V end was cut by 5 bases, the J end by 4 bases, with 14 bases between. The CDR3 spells CASSLPGFRETQYF. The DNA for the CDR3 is TGTGCCAGCAGCCTCCCGGGGTTCCGAGAGACCCAGTACTTC. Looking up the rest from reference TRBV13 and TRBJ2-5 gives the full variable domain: AAGVIQSPRHLIKEKRETATLKCYPIPRHDTVYWYQQGPGQDPQFLISFYEKMQSDKGSIPDRFSAQQFSDYHSELNMSSLELGDSALYFCASSLPGFRETQYFGPGTRLLVL.

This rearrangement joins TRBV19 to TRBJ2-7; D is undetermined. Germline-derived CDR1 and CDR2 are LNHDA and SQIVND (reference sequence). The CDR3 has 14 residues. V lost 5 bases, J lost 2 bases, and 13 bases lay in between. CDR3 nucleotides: TGTGCCAGTAGTCCAGGAGATCCCGCCTACGAGCAGTACTTC. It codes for CASSPGDPAYEQYF. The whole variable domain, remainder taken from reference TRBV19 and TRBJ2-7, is DGGITQSPKYLFRKEGQNVTLSCEQNLNHDAMYWYRQDPGQGLRLIYYSQIVNDFQKGDIAEGYSVSREKKESFPLTVTSAQKNPTAFYLCASSPGDPAYEQYFGPGTRLTVT.

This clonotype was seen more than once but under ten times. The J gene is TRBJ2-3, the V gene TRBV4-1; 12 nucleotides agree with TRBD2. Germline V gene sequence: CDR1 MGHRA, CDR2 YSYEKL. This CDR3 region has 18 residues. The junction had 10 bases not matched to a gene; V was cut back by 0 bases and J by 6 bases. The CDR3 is CASSQDRRTSGTSDTQYF. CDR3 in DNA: TGCGCCAGCAGCCAAGATCGTAGGACTAGCGGGACCTCCGATACGCAGTATTTT.

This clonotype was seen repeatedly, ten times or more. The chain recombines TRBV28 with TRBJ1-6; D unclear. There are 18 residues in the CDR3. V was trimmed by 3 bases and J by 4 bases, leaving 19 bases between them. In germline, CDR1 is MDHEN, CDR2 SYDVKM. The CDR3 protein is CASSFVPKFDGYNSPLHF. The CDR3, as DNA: TGTGCCAGCAGTTTTGTCCCCAAGTTCGATGGGTATAATTCACCCCTCCACTTT.

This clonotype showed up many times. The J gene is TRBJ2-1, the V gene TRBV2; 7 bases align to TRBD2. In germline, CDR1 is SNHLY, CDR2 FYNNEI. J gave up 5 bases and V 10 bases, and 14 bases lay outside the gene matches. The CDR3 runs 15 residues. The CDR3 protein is CATPKRDYNHNEQFF. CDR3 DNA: TGTGCCACTCCAAAACGGGACTACAACCACAATGAGCAGTTCTTC.

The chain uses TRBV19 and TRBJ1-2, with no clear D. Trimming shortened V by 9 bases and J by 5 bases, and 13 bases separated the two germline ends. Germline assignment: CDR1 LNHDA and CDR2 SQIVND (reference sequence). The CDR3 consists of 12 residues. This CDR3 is CASEVYPYGYTF. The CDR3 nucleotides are TGTGCCAGCGAAGTCTACCCTTATGGCTACACCTTC.

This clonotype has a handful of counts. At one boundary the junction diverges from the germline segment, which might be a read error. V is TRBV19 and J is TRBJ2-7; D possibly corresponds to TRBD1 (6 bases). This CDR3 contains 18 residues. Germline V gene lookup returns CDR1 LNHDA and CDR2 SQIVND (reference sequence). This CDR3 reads CTSSIAPPWGRGTYEQYF. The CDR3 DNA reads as TGTACCAGTAGTATAGCCCCCCCCTGGGGGCGAGGGACCTACGAGCAGTACTTC.

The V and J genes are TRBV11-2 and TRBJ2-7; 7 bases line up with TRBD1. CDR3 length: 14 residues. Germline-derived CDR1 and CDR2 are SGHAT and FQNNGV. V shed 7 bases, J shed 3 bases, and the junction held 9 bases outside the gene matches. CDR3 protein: CASTQGTVSYEQYF. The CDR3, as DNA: TGTGCCAGCACCCAAGGGACAGTCAGCTACGAGCAGTACTTC.

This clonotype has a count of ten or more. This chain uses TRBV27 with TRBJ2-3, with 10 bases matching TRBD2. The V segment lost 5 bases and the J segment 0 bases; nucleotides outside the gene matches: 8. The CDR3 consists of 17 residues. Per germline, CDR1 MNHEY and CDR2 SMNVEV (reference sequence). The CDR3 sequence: CASSPSGSFPSTDTQYF. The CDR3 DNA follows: TGTGCCAGCAGTCCTAGCGGGAGTTTCCCCAGCACAGATACGCAGTATTTT.

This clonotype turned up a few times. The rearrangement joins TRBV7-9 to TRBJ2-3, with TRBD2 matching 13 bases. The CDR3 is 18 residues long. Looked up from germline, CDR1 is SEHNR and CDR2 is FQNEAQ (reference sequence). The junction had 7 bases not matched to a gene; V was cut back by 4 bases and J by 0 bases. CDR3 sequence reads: CASSSQPGLAGSTDTQYF. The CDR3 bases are TGTGCCAGCAGCTCTCAACCGGGACTAGCGGGGAGCACAGATACGCAGTATTTT.